What follows is one TCR beta chain and its context. The antigen is not known. This sample was taken from a study of T cell responses to AZD1222 COVID-19 vaccine. Using immunoSEQ multiplex PCR, the repertoire was profiled, and TCRdb retains in-frame clones only, with some absent. The table records roughly 200,000 clones, approximately 89% of them present only once. Study-wide points: Seropositive AZD1222 recipients at baseline numbered only five to seven.

Here the sequenced sample was peripheral blood, taken 28 days after the second AZD1222 dose. The TCR originated in an adult who received the AZD1222 COVID-19 vaccine.

The CDR3 nucleotides are TGTGCCAGCAGTGGAAACCTGCCGGGACAGGGATTCAAAACAGGGTACGAGCAGTACTTC. Protein: CASSGNLPGQGFKTGYEQYF. The gene calls are TRBV6-1 and TRBJ2-7, with TRBD1 identical over 9 bases. The CDR3 contains 20 residues. In germline, CDR1 is MNHNS, CDR2 SASEGT. Trimming took 4 bases from V and 4 from J; bases not matched to a gene: 23.